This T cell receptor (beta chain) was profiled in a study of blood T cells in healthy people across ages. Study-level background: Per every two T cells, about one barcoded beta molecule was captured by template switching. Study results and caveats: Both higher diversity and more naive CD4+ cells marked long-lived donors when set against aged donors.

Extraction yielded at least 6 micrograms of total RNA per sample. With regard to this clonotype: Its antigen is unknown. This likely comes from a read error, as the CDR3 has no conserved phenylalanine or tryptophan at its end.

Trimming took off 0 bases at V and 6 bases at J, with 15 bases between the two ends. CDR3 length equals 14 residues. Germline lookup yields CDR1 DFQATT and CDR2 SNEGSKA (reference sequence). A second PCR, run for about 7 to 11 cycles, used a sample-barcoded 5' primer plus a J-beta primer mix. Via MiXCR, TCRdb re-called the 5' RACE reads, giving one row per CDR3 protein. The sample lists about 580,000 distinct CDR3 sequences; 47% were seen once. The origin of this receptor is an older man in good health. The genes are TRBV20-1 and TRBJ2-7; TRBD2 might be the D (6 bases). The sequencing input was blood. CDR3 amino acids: CSARDGLAIGEQYL. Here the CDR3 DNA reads TGCAGTGCTAGAGATGGGCTAGCGATAGGCGAGCAGTACCTC.